This T cell receptor (beta chain) emerged from a study of Tregs in tolerant kidney transplant recipients. Overall study: Mixed chimerism was transient after nonmyeloablative marrow transplants from related graft donors. Study conclusions and caveats: The most relevant donor-specific Treg TCRbeta repertoire apparently came from expansion with activated donor B cells.

This clone was seen only once. The target antigen is unknown. The protocol was immunoSEQ multiplex PCR, while the TCRdb copy is restricted to in-frame clones and leaves out a portion. Among approximately 99,000 clones listed, nearly 90% were seen once. In germline, CDR1 is SNHLY, CDR2 FYNNEI. V shed 8 bases, J shed 8 bases, and the junction held 12 bases outside the gene matches. The CDR3 sequence is 16 residues long. The receptor comes from a human donor who received a combined kidney and bone marrow transplant. The sample consisted of CD4+ T cells from blood, taken before the transplant. This sequence joins TRBV2 and TRBJ2-1, with TRBD2 identical over 13 bases. The CDR3 DNA reads as TGTGCCAGCGGGGGGACTAGCGGGATTCTCGCCCATGAGCAGTTCTTC. Encoded protein: CASGGTSGILAHEQFF.